The entry below gives a single T cell receptor (beta chain) sequence along with its context. Its antigen is undetermined. The CDR3 is 15 amino acids. V lost 0 bases and J lost 4, with 14 bases in between. Germline assignment: CDR1 SGHDT and CDR2 YYEEEE. PCR employed 60 Vbeta and 13 Jbeta primers. Clones were sequenced by immunoSEQ multiplex PCR, and TCRdb holds only the in-frame ones, with some missing. The top ten clones hold approximately 3% of a sample with over 150,000 clones, roughly four fifths of them seen once. This entry comes from a study of cytomegalovirus exposure and HLA in healthy donors. General study results and limits: Earlier results showed most TCR beta V segments being productive about 87% or about 30% of the time. Later analysis placed DRB1 highest and HLA-C lowest in TCR association rates, which differed by HLA locus. Altogether, 150 to 200 TCR beta chains were recorded as cytomegalovirus-associated. The analysis excluded some indistinguishable V segments, including TRBV6-2 and TRBV6-3.

The receptor was derived from a woman in her 30s in good health and CMV-seropositive. The sequenced sample consisted of PBMCs. The rearrangement links TRBV5-6 to TRBJ2-7; weak D call: TRBD2 (6 bases). The CDR3 DNA sequence: TGTGCCAGCAGCTTGGGGCCGGGAGAAGGGTACGAGCAGTACTTC. Translated: CASSLGPGEGYEQYF.